These 14 T cell receptor beta chains were all obtained from the same sample, sequenced in a study of regulatory T cells in long-lasting Graves disease. Documented time point: persistent/refractory GD, antithyroid drugs over 5 years with positive TRAb. PBMC-extracted RNA yielded the TCR library. HTBI primers from iRepertoire and Arm-PCR of CDR3 regions yielded the TCR beta libraries. TCRdb re-derived calls from the multiplex PCR reads in MiXCR, one entry per CDR3 protein. The sample consists of some 300,000 distinct CDR3 sequences, 22% of them appearing once. The sample in question was peripheral blood mononuclear cells (PBMCs), obtained when the disease was refractory, from a patient treated with antithyroid drugs. Receptors originate from a female donor with Graves disease.

The rearrangement links TRBV12-3 or TRBV12-4 to TRBJ1-1; 12 positions match TRBD1. The CDR3 consists of 15 residues. J was trimmed by 2 bases and V by 7 bases; bases with no gene match: 5. The CDR3 here is CASTPGQGANTEAFF. CDR3 nucleotides: TGTGCCAGCACCCCGGGACAGGGGGCTAACACTGAAGCTTTCTTT.

This clonotype was seen repeatedly, ten times or more. The chain combines TRBV7-2 with TRBJ2-7; either TRBD1 or TRBD2 may supply D (6 bases each). Germline V gene data show CDR1 as SGHTA and CDR2 as FQGNSA. V lost 0 bases to trimming and J lost 9 bases, with 15 bases between them. This CDR3 region has 14 residues. CDR3 nucleotides: TGTGCCAGCAGCTTAGCGCTAGGAGGGGGGAGGCAGTACTTC. Protein sequence: CASSLALGGGRQYF.

This clonotype has just a few counts. J is TRBJ1-4 and V is TRBV19; TRBD1 aligns across 11 bases. This CDR3 comprises 14 residues. The V gene end was trimmed by 6 bases and the J gene end by 8 bases; junction bases not matched to a gene: 5. Germline CDR1 and CDR2: LNHDA and SQIVND (reference sequence). This CDR3 is CASRPGQGDEKLFF. The DNA for the CDR3 is TGTGCCAGTAGGCCGGGACAGGGGGACGAAAAACTGTTTTTT.

This clonotype has only a few counts. V and J are TRBV15 and TRBJ2-2; D assignment may be TRBD1 or TRBD2 (5 bases each). Per the germline V gene, CDR1 is LNHNV and CDR2 is YYDKDF (reference sequence). Trimming removed 5 bases at V and 3 bases at J, with 13 bases between. The CDR3 totals 15 residues. The CDR3 spells CATSGKGPDTGELFF. The CDR3 nucleotides read TGTGCCACCAGCGGGAAGGGACCAGACACCGGGGAGCTGTTTTTT.

On this clonotype itself: Relative to the germline gene, one junction end is altered; a read error may explain this. This chain joins TRBV7-2 and TRBJ2-5; a possible D gene is TRBD1 (5 bases). This CDR3 spans 16 amino acids. Germline loops: CDR1 SGHTA, CDR2 FQGNSA. The CDR3 loop is CASSQEGAGRQETQYF. The CDR3 coding sequence is TGCGCCAGCAGCCAAGAAGGGGCAGGCCGCCAAGAGACCCAGTACTTC.

Concerning this clonotype itself: A clone one base away is much larger, so this may be a read error. The chain recombines TRBV2 with TRBJ1-1; D gene uncertain. The CDR3 consists of 13 residues. V lost 11 bases to trimming and J lost 5 bases, with 18 bases between them. Germline CDR1 SNHLY, CDR2 FYNNEI. CDR3 in DNA: TGTGCCGTCAGCAGGCCGGAGGATACTGAAGCTTTCTTT. Encoded protein: CAVSRPEDTEAFF.

This clonotype was seen many times. The V call is TRBV27, the J call TRBJ2-7; D might be TRBD1 (6 bases). Germline V gives CDR1 MNHEY, CDR2 SMNVEV (reference sequence). Between the trimmed V and J ends, which lost 6 bases and 3 bases, there was a span of 15 bases. The CDR3 covers 14 residues. The CDR3 bases are TGTGCCAGCAGCCCTCGACAGGATATCTACGAGCAGTACTTC. It translates to CASSPRQDIYEQYF.

Comments on this clonotype: This may be a read error: a much more frequent sequence differs by one nucleotide. The J gene is TRBJ2-7, the V gene TRBV28; no reliable D call. Germline lookup yields CDR1 MDHEN and CDR2 SYDVKM. The CDR3 is made up of 14 amino acids. The CDR3 sequence is CTSSPPDPLYEQYF. The CDR3 DNA follows: TGTACCAGCAGTCCGCCGGACCCCCTCTACGAGCAGTACTTC.

This clonotype was seen once. The chain has TRBV7-9 and TRBJ2-3, with 7 bases identical to TRBD2. From germline, CDR1 is SEHNR and CDR2 FQNEAQ (reference sequence). The CDR3 sequence is 16 residues long. Germline trimming cut 4 bases from V and 2 bases from J; bases unmatched to any gene: 9. CDR3 sequence: CASSSRAGRSTDTQYF. The DNA of the CDR3 is TGTGCCAGCAGCTCGCGAGCGGGGCGTTCCACAGATACGCAGTATTTT.

The chain combines TRBV28 with TRBJ1-5; possibly TRBD1 for D (6 bases). The CDR3 has 13 amino acids. Germline CDR1 and CDR2: MDHEN and SYDVKM. Trimming removed 4 bases at V and 15 bases at J, with 19 bases between. For the CDR3, the DNA is TGTGCCAGCAGTTCCACCCCCCAGGGGATGGGGCATTTT. Protein: CASSSTPQGMGHF.

The J gene is TRBJ2-5, the V gene TRBV6-2 or TRBV6-3, with 8 positions matching TRBD2. Per the germline V gene, CDR1 is MNHEY and CDR2 is SVGEGT. This CDR3 spans 13 amino acids. Losses at the gene ends were 6 bases for V and 5 bases for J; bases not matched to a gene: 5. This CDR3 reads CASRLSGMETQYF. Here the CDR3 DNA reads TGTGCCAGCAGGCTTAGCGGGATGGAGACCCAGTACTTC.

This clonotype showed up many times. The chain is built from TRBV28 and TRBJ1-5, with D possibly TRBD1 on 6 matching bases. Germline V gene lookup returns CDR1 MDHEN and CDR2 SYDVKM. Trimming removed 7 bases from V and 8 bases from J, with 12 bases in between. This CDR3 has 12 amino acids. The CDR3 bases are TGTGCCAGCAATGGGGGCTGGGAGCCCCAGCATTTT. Translated: CASNGGWEPQHF.

The chain carries TRBV27 and TRBJ2-5; no reliable D call. CDR3 size: 15 residues. V was pared by 5 bases and J by 4 bases, with 17 bases between. CDR1 and CDR2 (germline): MNHEY, SMNVEV (reference sequence). Here the CDR3 DNA reads TGTGCCAGCAGTCTCCAAATGATCCCTCGAGAGACCCAGTACTTC. Its protein is CASSLQMIPRETQYF.

With respect to this clonotype: One junction end disagrees with the germline gene, perhaps due to a read error. The V and J genes are TRBV19 and TRBJ1-1; TRBD1 matches at 7 bases. CDR3 length equals 16 residues. From germline, CDR1 is LNHDA and CDR2 SQIVND (reference sequence). CDR3 in amino acids: CASSSQQGPMNTEASF. CDR3 sequence (DNA): TGTGCCAGTAGTAGTCAACAGGGGCCGATGAACACTGAAGCTTCCTTT.